One and the same sample provided the 21 T cell receptor beta chains below, sequenced in a study of spatial heterogeneity in lung cancer. TCRdb independently ran MiXCR on the 5' RACE reads; one entry per CDR3 protein. The table lists tens of thousands of distinct CDR3 sequences, more than 9% of them singletons. Indicated time point: blood at routine non-recurrence follow-up after resection. The sample was PBMCs, taken at follow-up. Receptors were obtained from a female donor with early-stage non-small cell lung cancer.

This clonotype turned up a few times. The chain uses TRBV5-1 and TRBJ2-2; D is unresolved. This CDR3 contains 12 residues. Trimming left V 4 bases short and J 7 bases short, with 8 bases between. CDR1 is SGHRS and CDR2 is YFSETQ in the germline V gene. CDR3 amino acids: CASSVAIGELFF. CDR3 bases: TGCGCCAGCAGCGTCGCCATCGGGGAGCTGTTTTTT.

In its sample, this clonotype was seen a few times. The chain carries TRBV14 and TRBJ2-1; TRBD2 matches at 10 bases. With 6 bases clipped from V and 5 bases from J, the junction kept 13 bases outside the gene matches. The CDR3 is made up of 17 amino acids. Per the germline V gene, CDR1 is SGHDN and CDR2 is FVKESK. CDR3 sequence (DNA): TGTGCCAGCAGTCCTAGAGTTGGACTAGCGGAGAACAATGAGCAGTTCTTC. This sequence encodes CASSPRVGLAENNEQFF.

The chain joins TRBV2 to TRBJ2-1; D might be TRBD1 or TRBD2, each matching 5 bases. The CDR3 is made up of 16 amino acids. Germline loops: CDR1 SNHLY, CDR2 FYNNEI. Trimming pared 7 bases from V and 0 bases from J, leaving 16 bases between. CDR3 in amino acids: CASILPGRSSYNEQFF. The CDR3, as DNA: TGTGCCAGCATTCTCCCGGGACGCAGCTCCTACAATGAGCAGTTCTTC.

This clonotype has ten or more counts. The chain employs TRBV28 and TRBJ2-3, with unresolved D. The CDR3 runs 12 residues. The germline V and J ends were trimmed by 8 bases and 2 bases, with 8 bases remaining between them. Germline-derived CDR1 and CDR2 are MDHEN and SYDVKM. The CDR3 loop is CASSQPTDTQYF. DNA of the CDR3: TGTGCCAGCTCCCAACCCACAGATACGCAGTATTTT.

This clonotype was seen more than once but under ten times. This chain links TRBV7-2 with TRBJ1-2; TRBD1 is a possible D gene (6 bases). The CDR3 contains 15 residues. Germline CDR1 is SGHTA and CDR2 is FQGNSA. V was clipped by 0 bases and J by 4 bases, with 12 bases between them. The CDR3 sequence is CASSLAGGKGYGYTF. The CDR3 region has the DNA TGTGCCAGCAGCTTAGCTGGGGGCAAGGGCTATGGCTACACCTTC.

This clonotype was counted ten times or more. This chain joins TRBV7-6 and TRBJ2-2; 9 nucleotides match TRBD1. V lost 0 bases to trimming and J lost 3 bases; unmatched junction nucleotides: 14. The germline CDR1 and CDR2 sequences are SGHVS and FNYEAQ. The CDR3 covers 20 residues. The CDR3: CASSLASGLTGTGYTGELFF. As DNA, the CDR3 is TGTGCCAGCAGCTTAGCTTCTGGCCTGACCGGGACAGGGTACACCGGGGAGCTGTTTTTT.

This clonotype has at least ten counts. CDR3 bases: TGTGCCAGCAGCCATAATCGGGGCGAGAACATTCAGTACTTC. Translated, it gives CASSHNRGENIQYF. This chain uses TRBV6-2 or TRBV6-3 with TRBJ2-4; perhaps D is TRBD1 or TRBD2 (5 bases each). Trimming cost V 6 bases and J 7 bases, with 16 bases left between them. Germline CDR1 reads MNHEY; CDR2 reads SVGEGT. CDR3 length: 14 residues.

This clonotype has at least ten counts. The J gene is TRBJ2-5, the V gene TRBV20-1, with D perhaps matching TRBD1 or TRBD2 (6 bases each). The CDR3 length is 14 residues. Germline V lookup: CDR1 DFQATT, CDR2 SNEGSKA (reference sequence). V lost 1 base, J lost 5 bases, and 14 bases lay in between. Here the CDR3 reads CSARAGAVRETQYF. CDR3 DNA sequence: TGCAGTGCTAGAGCGGGGGCGGTCCGGGAGACCCAGTACTTC.

The chain employs TRBV29-1 and TRBJ2-3, with TRBD2 as a possible D gene (5 bases). This CDR3 region has 12 residues. The germline CDR1 and CDR2 sequences are SQVTM and ANQGSEA. The germline V and J ends were trimmed by 6 bases and 2 bases, with 9 bases remaining between them. The DNA of the CDR3 is TGCAGCGTCCAGACTATCACAGATACGCAGTATTTT. It encodes CSVQTITDTQYF.

The sample holds a few counts of this clonotype. The J gene is TRBJ2-5, the V gene TRBV19; perhaps D is TRBD1 or TRBD2 (6 bases each). This CDR3 spans 12 amino acids. V dropped 10 bases and J dropped 2 bases, with 11 bases sitting between them. The germline V gene encodes CDR1 LNHDA and CDR2 SQIVND (reference sequence). The CDR3 reads CATRGLQETQYF. The CDR3 DNA follows: TGTGCCACCAGGGGACTGCAAGAGACCCAGTACTTC.

In this sample, this clonotype turned up many times. The V gene is TRBV12-3 or TRBV12-4, the J gene TRBJ2-7, with D possibly being TRBD1 (5 bases). This CDR3 region has 12 residues. V lost 7 bases and J lost 2, with 9 bases in between. The CDR3 DNA is TGTGCCAGCACCAGGGCCCCCTACGAGCAGTACTTC. It yields the protein CASTRAPYEQYF.

This clonotype was observed at least ten times. The chain has TRBV29-1 and TRBJ1-5; no clear D. Germline V gene data show CDR1 as SQVTM and CDR2 as ANQGSEA. CDR3 length: 14 amino acids. V dropped 0 bases and J dropped 4 bases, with 10 bases sitting between them. The CDR3 protein is CSVEDPASNQPQHF. CDR3 coding DNA: TGCAGCGTTGAAGATCCGGCAAGTAATCAGCCCCAGCATTTT.

Regarding this clonotype: This sequence may be a read error, since a much larger clone differs from it by one base. The rearrangement uses TRBV7-2 and TRBJ2-7, with 8 bases that match TRBD1. The ends lost 2 bases at V and 6 bases at J; junction bases unmatched: 6. Looked up from germline, CDR1 is SGHTA and CDR2 is FQGNSA. This CDR3 spans 14 amino acids. As DNA, the CDR3 is TGTGCCAGCAGCTTAACCCTGACAGGGGTCGAGCAGTACTTC. It codes for CASSLTLTGVEQYF.

The J gene is TRBJ2-2, the V gene TRBV19; 8 positions match TRBD1. The CDR3 has 18 residues. Germline V CDR1 and CDR2: LNHDA, SQIVND (reference sequence). Unmatched junction bases numbered 11, after V lost 5 bases and J lost 0 bases. This chain's CDR3 is CASSPYIRTGTNTGELFF. The CDR3 bases are TGTGCCAGTAGTCCCTATATAAGGACAGGGACGAACACCGGGGAGCTGTTTTTT.

Only a few counts were recorded for this clonotype. V and J are TRBV28 and TRBJ2-7; unclear D gene. Germline V gives CDR1 MDHEN, CDR2 SYDVKM. CDR3 length: 11 amino acids. Trimming took 2 bases from V and 6 from J, leaving 5 bases between them. The CDR3: CASSLVSEQYF. In DNA, the CDR3 is TGTGCCAGCAGTTTAGTTTCCGAGCAGTACTTC.

This clonotype has at least ten counts. The V call is TRBV6-1, the J call TRBJ1-6; D is undetermined. The CDR3 has 11 amino acids. V lost 2 bases to trimming and J lost 9 bases, with 2 bases between them. In germline, CDR1 is MNHNS, CDR2 SASEGT. The DNA of the CDR3 is TGTGCCAGCAGTGAATTTTCACCCCTCCACTTT. It translates to CASSEFSPLHF.

Many counts were recorded for this clonotype. The chain recombines TRBV7-2 with TRBJ2-2; D assignment may be TRBD1 or TRBD2 (6 bases each). Trimming left V 5 bases short and J 2 bases short, with 12 bases between. The length of the CDR3 is 15 residues. From germline, CDR1 is SGHTA and CDR2 FQGNSA. Here the CDR3 DNA reads TGTGCCAGCAGCCCGGGGGACACCAACACCGGGGAGCTGTTTTTT. Translating gives CASSPGDTNTGELFF.

The chain uses TRBV19 and TRBJ1-1, with a possible D match to TRBD1 (5 bases). Germline V gene lookup returns CDR1 LNHDA and CDR2 SQIVND (reference sequence). V lost 5 bases, J lost 3 bases, and 10 bases lay in between. The CDR3 spans 13 residues. The CDR3 spells CASSFGHDTEAFF. Written as DNA, the CDR3 is TGTGCCAGTAGTTTCGGACACGACACTGAAGCTTTCTTT. The full variable domain, completed using reference TRBV19 and TRBJ1-1, is DGGITQSPKYLFRKEGQNVTLSCEQNLNHDAMYWYRQDPGQGLRLIYYSQIVNDFQKGDIAEGYSVSREKKESFPLTVTSAQKNPTAFYLCASSFGHDTEAFFGQGTRLTVV.

This clonotype was observed many times. This chain connects TRBV28 to TRBJ2-1; tentative D call: TRBD1 (6 bases). V lost 6 bases, J lost 5 bases, and 17 bases lay in between. The CDR3 totals 15 residues. In germline, CDR1 is MDHEN, CDR2 SYDVKM. The CDR3 nucleotides read TGTGCCAGCAGCCTCACAGGGTCTATGAACAATGAGCAGTTCTTC. Encoded protein: CASSLTGSMNNEQFF. The complete variable domain, with remaining parts taken from reference TRBV28 and TRBJ2-1, reads DVKVTQSSRYLVKRTGEKVFLECVQDMDHENMFWYRQDPGLGLRLIYFSYDVKMKEKGDIPEGYSVSREKKERFSLILESASTNQTSMYLCASSLTGSMNNEQFFGPGTRLTVL.

The chain has TRBV20-1 and TRBJ1-4; no clear D gene. This CDR3 region has 10 residues. V dropped 0 bases and J dropped 8 bases, with 1 base sitting between them. Germline V CDR1 and CDR2: DFQATT, SNEGSKA (reference sequence). In nucleotides, the CDR3 is TGCAGTGCTAGAGACGAAAAACTGTTTTTT. Protein sequence: CSARDEKLFF.

In its sample, this clonotype was seen a few times. The V gene is TRBV6-2 or TRBV6-3, the J gene TRBJ1-4, with a tentative D call TRBD1 (5 bases). The CDR3 covers 14 residues. Germline loops: CDR1 MNHEY, CDR2 SVGEGT. Between the trimmed V and J ends, which lost 0 bases and 8 bases, there was a span of 10 bases. The CDR3 loop is CASSYSWGSEKLFF. CDR3 nucleotides: TGTGCCAGCAGTTACTCTTGGGGGTCGGAAAAACTGTTTTTT.